A single T cell receptor beta chain is shown here with its context. What it recognizes is unknown. V shed 6 bases and J shed 1 base, with 15 bases lying between them. The CDR3 totals 15 residues. Germline loops: CDR1 LNHDA, CDR2 SQIVND (reference sequence). This sample is drawn from a study of shared clonotypes between healthy human individuals. All participating donors were Caucasian adults from Nashville, Tennessee. The split of CD4+ cells yielded CD45RA+ naive and CD45RA-negative memory subsets. Each cell subset's genomic DNA was divided evenly among several immunoSEQ plates. Assay used: immunoSEQ multiplex PCR; TCRdb lists only in-frame clones, some missing. The table lists over a million clones, around 78% of them singletons, with under 0.65% in the top ten. The study's findings and limits: Compared with memory subsets, naive subsets generally had larger estimated richness.

Sequenced sample: memory CD4+ T cells from PBMCs. Subset denoted: CD45RA-negative fraction. The V gene is TRBV19, the J gene TRBJ1-1; D remains ambiguous. This TCR derives from a man younger than 35 in good health. Some clones in this sample may be carry-over from other donors' samples. The chain's CDR3 is CASSLNGVGNTEAFF. The CDR3 coding sequence is TGTGCCAGTAGCCTCAACGGGGTCGGGAACACTGAAGCTTTCTTT.